This T cell receptor beta chain was identified during a study of blood T cell repertoires in COVID-19. TCRdb's table, derived via immunoSEQ multiplex PCR, lists solely in-frame clones and lacks some. The sample includes about 120,000 clones, 75% to 90% of them seen just once. This TCR was sampled from a man in his forties or fifties with acute or convalescent COVID-19. Sequences were obtained from peripheral blood.

Written as DNA, the CDR3 is TGTGCCAGCAGCGTATCTCCCCCTTTAAGCGGGGGCCTAAGTGGTGAGCAGTTCTTC. This codes for CASSVSPPLSGGLSGEQFF. This chain connects TRBV9 to TRBJ2-1, with 8 bases aligning to TRBD2. In germline, CDR1 is SGDLS, CDR2 YYNGEE. The CDR3 sequence is 19 residues long. Trimming at V came to 1 base and at J to 9 bases, leaving 21 bases not matched to a gene.